This T cell receptor (beta chain) derives from a study of cytomegalovirus exposure and HLA in healthy donors. Study-level background: About 85 million unique TCRs from HLA-typed donors were held in an early release of data.

For this clone: Antigen unknown.

Germline V CDR1 and CDR2: SGHNT, YYREEE (reference sequence). The CDR3 covers 12 residues. The V segment lost 6 bases and the J segment 6 bases; nucleotides outside the gene matches: 5. General study results and limits: Across all donors, roughly uniform sequencing depth was an assumption of the presence/absence analyses.

The PCR ran on 60 Vbeta and 13 Jbeta primers. Only in-frame clones appear in the TCRdb table, and some are missing; sequencing was by immunoSEQ multiplex PCR. Here the sample spans around 190,000 clones, less than 80% being singletons. The receptor comes from a woman between 40 and 55 years old in good health and CMV-seronegative. The sequencing sample was made of PBMCs. This chain joins TRBV5-4 and TRBJ2-7, with TRBD2 identical over 8 bases. The CDR3 loop reads CASTATSGEQYF. CDR3 bases: TGTGCCAGCACGGCTACTAGCGGCGAGCAGTACTTC.